One and the same sample provided the 24 T cell receptor beta chains below, sequenced in a study of T-cell reconstitution after alpha-beta-depleted transplantation in children (dated by TCRdb to between 2015 and 2016). The meaning of the sample's treatment or condition label: allogeneic hematopoietic cell transplantation with graft depleted of TCRalphabeta T cells and CD19 B cells. Preparation of the library involved PCR. Instrument used: Illumina HiSeq 2500. TCR libraries were prepared with molecular barcoding, using unique molecular identifiers to normalize TCRbeta repertoire quantification. TCRdb redid the processing of the public reads, applying fastp at Q25 and MiXCR, and retained in-frame beta chains. Duplicate CDR3 protein sequences are folded into a single record with the most common DNA and genes. The table for this sample lists 90,000 to 100,000 distinct CDR3 sequences; 23% of them were counted only once. About a fifth of the sample is in the top ten clones.

The material sequenced was PBMCs, taken before TCRalphabeta/CD19-depleted stem cell transplant. The origin of the receptors is a boy aged 2 to 10 with acute lymphoblastic leukemia, due to receive a stem cell transplant.

The rearrangement uses TRBV11-2 and TRBJ2-2, with D possibly matching TRBD2 (5 bases). The CDR3 contains 14 residues. Germline CDR1 is SGHAT and CDR2 is FQNNGV. V was trimmed by 0 bases and J by 7 bases, leaving 9 bases between them. This chain's CDR3 is CASSLEPGGGELFF. CDR3 coding DNA: TGTGCCAGCAGCTTAGAGCCAGGAGGCGGGGAGCTGTTTTTT.

This clonotype was counted only a few times. V and J are TRBV2 and TRBJ1-1; D might be TRBD1 (6 bases). The V end lost 4 bases, the J end lost 7 bases, and 16 bases lay between the germline ends. Germline CDR1 SNHLY, CDR2 FYNNEI. The CDR3 spans 14 residues. The CDR3 sequence: CASSGSGGPIEAFF. The CDR3 DNA follows: TGTGCCAGCAGTGGATCGGGGGGGCCGATTGAAGCTTTCTTT.

The chain recombines TRBV25-1 with TRBJ2-2; 8 bases map to TRBD2. This CDR3 spans 16 amino acids. J was trimmed by 0 bases and V by 6 bases; bases with no gene match: 6. In germline, CDR1 is MGHDK, CDR2 SYGVNS. The CDR3 DNA reads TGTGCCAGCAGCGCGGGACTAGAGACGAACACCGGGGAGCTGTTTTTT. It codes for CASSAGLETNTGELFF.

This chain links TRBV7-9 with TRBJ2-1; TRBD1 aligns across 8 bases. This CDR3 has 12 residues. Germline lookup yields CDR1 SEHNR and CDR2 FQNEAQ (reference sequence). Trimming at V came to 1 base and at J to 16 bases, leaving 6 bases not matched to a gene. The CDR3 DNA reads as TGTGCCAGCAGCTTAGTCGACAGGGGAATCTTCTTC. Protein sequence: CASSLVDRGIFF.

The chain recombines TRBV20-1 with TRBJ2-7; TRBD1 matches at 11 bases. The CDR3 consists of 17 residues. Germline V gene sequence: CDR1 DFQATT, CDR2 SNEGSKA (reference sequence). The V segment lost 0 bases and the J segment 2 bases; nucleotides outside the gene matches: 9. CDR3 in amino acids: CSARDPTGQGVTYEQYF. The DNA of the CDR3 is TGCAGTGCTAGAGATCCCACGGGACAGGGGGTCACCTACGAGCAGTACTTC.

The chain has TRBV18 and TRBJ2-6, with D maybe TRBD1 (5 bases). CDR1 is KGHSH, CDR2 LQKENI, per germline. Trimming took off 3 bases at V and 0 bases at J, with 18 bases between the two ends. The CDR3 length is 19 residues. The CDR3 sequence is CASSPSLGVSRSGANVLTF. The CDR3 bases are TGTGCCAGCTCACCTTCCTTAGGGGTTTCCCGCTCTGGGGCCAACGTCCTGACTTTC.

This sequence joins TRBV28 and TRBJ2-1; possibly TRBD2 for D (5 bases). Germline values: CDR1 MDHEN, CDR2 SYDVKM. The CDR3 sequence is 14 residues long. Trimming took off 10 bases at V and 1 base at J, with 14 bases between the two ends. The CDR3 coding sequence is TGTGCCATCCCCACGGGGAAGTCCTACAATGAGCAGTTCTTC. Its translation is CAIPTGKSYNEQFF.

V is TRBV29-1 and J is TRBJ2-2; weak D call: TRBD2 (6 bases). CDR1 is SQVTM, CDR2 ANQGSEA, per germline. CDR3 size: 15 residues. V was trimmed by 5 bases and J by 0 bases, leaving 13 bases between them. CDR3 amino acids: CSVRSGGANTGELFF. CDR3 DNA: TGCAGCGTTCGGAGCGGAGGGGCGAACACCGGGGAGCTGTTTTTT.

This chain links TRBV7-2 with TRBJ2-3; D not certain. The germline V gene encodes CDR1 SGHTA and CDR2 FQGNSA. The CDR3 runs to 11 residues. Trimming removed 5 bases at V and 7 bases at J, with 7 bases between. The CDR3 spells CASSPAYTQYF. CDR3 DNA sequence: TGTGCCAGCAGCCCCGCATATACGCAGTATTTT.

The V and J genes are TRBV29-1 and TRBJ1-2; D is unclear. CDR3 length: 13 residues. The germline V and J ends were trimmed by 6 bases and 6 bases, with 17 bases remaining between them. CDR1 SQVTM and CDR2 ANQGSEA come from the germline V gene. CDR3 nucleotide sequence: TGCAGCGTACATGTTGGAACTATGAATGGCTACACCTTC. As protein: CSVHVGTMNGYTF. Variable domain in full (rest from reference TRBV29-1 and TRBJ1-2): SAVISQKPSRDICQRGTSLTIQCQVDSQVTMMFWYRQQPGQSLTLIATANQGSEATYESGFVIDKFPISRPNLTFSTLTVSNMSPEDSSIYLCSVHVGTMNGYTFGSGTRLTVV.

This clonotype was recorded a few times. The chain couples TRBV12-3 or TRBV12-4 to TRBJ2-1, with TRBD2 matching over 7 bases. J lost 7 bases, V lost 6 bases, and 12 bases had no gene match. The CDR3 spans 15 residues. CDR3 DNA sequence: TGTGCCAGCAGGAGCGGGGCCTCGATTGGGAATGAGCAGTTCTTC. This translates into CASRSGASIGNEQFF.

The V gene is TRBV11-2, the J gene TRBJ2-2; the D is unclear. Germline CDR1 SGHAT, CDR2 FQNNGV. The V end was cut by 1 base, the J end by 4 bases, with 7 bases between. The CDR3 is 14 residues long. The CDR3 DNA is TGTGCCAGCAGCTTAGGGCGGCGCACCGGGGAGCTGTTTTTT. Translating gives CASSLGRRTGELFF.

The table lists this clonotype with a few counts. The V call is TRBV20-1, the J call TRBJ2-7; the match to TRBD1 covers 9 bases. Unmatched junction bases numbered 8, after V lost 5 bases and J lost 3 bases. The CDR3 extends over 14 amino acids. CDR1 is DFQATT and CDR2 is SNEGSKA in the germline V gene (reference sequence). CDR3 DNA sequence: TGCAGTGCTGATACCGGGACAGGGTTCTACGAGCAGTACTTC. Translation gives CSADTGTGFYEQYF.

This rearrangement joins TRBV12-3 or TRBV12-4 to TRBJ1-1; D gene unclear. V lost 6 bases and J lost 2, with 10 bases in between. There are 13 residues in the CDR3. Written as DNA, the CDR3 is TGTGCCAGCAGCCAAACCCAAAACACTGAAGCTTTCTTT. Translated: CASSQTQNTEAFF.

There are a few counts of this clonotype. The chain links TRBV12-3 or TRBV12-4 to TRBJ2-5; D is uncertain. The CDR3 sequence is 11 residues long. V lost 6 bases, J lost 7 bases, and 9 bases lay in between. CDR3 DNA: TGTGCCAGCAGAAGTTTAGGGACCCAGTACTTC. This sequence encodes CASRSLGTQYF.

Here the CDR3 DNA reads TGTGCCAGCACCTACCTTGGATCCCCGGCGGGAACCGGGGAGCTGTTTTTT. This gives the protein CASTYLGSPAGTGELFF. The chain employs TRBV5-6 and TRBJ2-2; D might be TRBD2 (6 bases). The CDR3 is made up of 17 amino acids. Germline loops: CDR1 SGHDT, CDR2 YYEEEE. V lost 6 bases and J 5 bases, leaving 23 bases between the germline ends.

The chain recombines TRBV3-1 with TRBJ2-3, with a weak D call TRBD2 (5 bases). Germline lookup yields CDR1 LGHDT and CDR2 YNNKEL (reference sequence). The V gene lost 1 base and the J gene lost 4 bases, with 12 bases spanning the gap. The CDR3 sequence is 15 residues long. CDR3 coding DNA: TGTGCCAGCAGCCAAGTTGGGCTAGCATCAGATACGCAGTATTTT. This gives the protein CASSQVGLASDTQYF.

This clonotype occurred a few times. This chain connects TRBV25-1 to TRBJ2-2, with 7 bases that match TRBD1. The CDR3 covers 14 residues. Germline-derived CDR1 and CDR2 are MGHDK and SYGVNS. V was pared by 2 bases and J by 5 bases, with 2 bases of the junction left unmatched. Written as DNA, the CDR3 is TGTGCCAGCAGTGAACAGGGGGATACCGGGGAGCTGTTTTTT. Protein: CASSEQGDTGELFF.

The chain joins TRBV10-2 to TRBJ2-1, with TRBD2 identical over 7 bases. The CDR3 consists of 13 residues. After removal of 8 bases from V and 5 bases from J, the junction contained 6 bases not matched to a gene. Germline CDR1 is WSHSY and CDR2 is SAAADI. Here the CDR3 DNA reads TGCGCCAGCGGGTGGGGGAGGGACAATGAGCAGTTCTTC. Encoded protein: CASGWGRDNEQFF.

In its sample, this clonotype was seen a few times. The chain links TRBV28 to TRBJ2-1; the D is unclear. Trimming removed 5 bases at V and 4 bases at J, with 12 bases between. The CDR3 loop spans 14 amino acids. Germline V gene data show CDR1 as MDHEN and CDR2 as SYDVKM. The CDR3 loop is CASSPPSMYNEQFF. DNA of the CDR3: TGTGCCAGCAGTCCACCTAGTATGTACAATGAGCAGTTCTTC.

This clonotype was detected only a few times. The gene calls are TRBV14 and TRBJ1-2; D possibly corresponds to TRBD1 (6 bases). The CDR3 totals 16 residues. Trimming removed 4 bases at V and 6 bases at J, with 21 bases between. Germline CDR1 SGHDN, CDR2 FVKESK. The CDR3 DNA follows: TGTGCCAGCAGCCCTTACTCCTCGACGGGGGCAGATGGCTACACCTTC. This codes for CASSPYSSTGADGYTF.

The chain links TRBV28 to TRBJ1-1; 8 positions match TRBD1. From germline, CDR1 is MDHEN and CDR2 SYDVKM. The length of the CDR3 is 15 residues. The V and J ends lost 3 bases and 4 bases, in that order; junction bases with no gene match: 7. CDR3 in DNA: TGTGCCAGCAGTTTTTGGTCGGGGACAGGCACTGAAGCTTTCTTT. Its protein is CASSFWSGTGTEAFF.

This clonotype was counted between two and nine times. This sequence joins TRBV7-2 and TRBJ1-5; TRBD1 might be the D (5 bases). Germline V gene data show CDR1 as SGHTA and CDR2 as FQGNSA. The CDR3 covers 13 residues. V lost 2 bases, J lost 7 bases, and 9 bases lay in between. For the CDR3, the DNA is TGTGCCAGCAGCTTAATGGGACCGCAGCCCCAGCATTTT. Translation: CASSLMGPQPQHF. Together with reference TRBV7-2 and TRBJ1-5, the CDR3 gives the full variable domain: GAGVSQSPSNKVTEKGKDVELRCDPISGHTALYWYRQSLGQGLEFLIYFQGNSAPDKSGLPSDRFSAERTGGSVSTLTIQRTQQEDSAVYLCASSLMGPQPQHFGDGTRLSIL.

This clonotype was observed many times. The chain uses TRBV7-3 and TRBJ2-3; no clear D gene. From germline, CDR1 is SGHTA and CDR2 FQGTGA. Trimming left V 5 bases short and J 4 bases short, with 10 bases between. This CDR3 region has 13 residues. The CDR3 coding sequence is TGTGCCAGCAGCGGCGAGATGGCAGATACGCAGTATTTT. This translates into CASSGEMADTQYF.